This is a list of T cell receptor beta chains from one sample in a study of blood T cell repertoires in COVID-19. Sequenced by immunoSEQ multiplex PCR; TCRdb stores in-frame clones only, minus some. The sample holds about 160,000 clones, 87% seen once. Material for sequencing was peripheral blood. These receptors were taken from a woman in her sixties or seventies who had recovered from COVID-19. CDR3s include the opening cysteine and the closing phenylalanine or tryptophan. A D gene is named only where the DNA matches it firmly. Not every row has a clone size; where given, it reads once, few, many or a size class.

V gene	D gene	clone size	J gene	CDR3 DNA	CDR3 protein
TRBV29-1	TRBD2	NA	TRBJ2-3	TGCAGCGTTGAAACCCCCGGGACTAGCGGGGGCTCGCAGTATTTT	CSVETPGTSGGSQYF
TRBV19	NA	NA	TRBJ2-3	TGTGCCAGTAGATCGCTGGCCCTCACAGATACGCAGTATTTT	CASRSLALTDTQYF
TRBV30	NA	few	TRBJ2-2	TGTGCCTGGAGTGTACGCCTAGGCTTCACCGGGGAGCTGTTTTTT	CAWSVRLGFTGELFF
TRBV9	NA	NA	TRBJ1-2	TGTGCCAGCAGCGTATGGGGCACCAACTATGGCTACACCTTC	CASSVWGTNYGYTF
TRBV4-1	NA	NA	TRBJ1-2	TGCGCCAGCAGCCAAGAAGCACTAAACTATGGCTACACCTTC	CASSQEALNYGYTF
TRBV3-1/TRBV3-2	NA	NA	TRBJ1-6	TGTGCCAGCAGCCAAGGAAACAGACCCAATTCACCCCTCCACTTT	CASSQGNRPNSPLHF
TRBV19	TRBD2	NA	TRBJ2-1	TGTGCCACAAAAACCGGGACTAGCGGCGGCAATGAGCAGTTCTTC	CATKTGTSGGNEQFF
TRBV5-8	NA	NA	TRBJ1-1	TGTGCCAGCAGCTCGGGGGCGGGGGTTCGGGACACTGAAGCTTTCTTT	CASSSGAGVRDTEAFF
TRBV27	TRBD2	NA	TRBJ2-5	TGTGCCAGCAGCACACTAGCGGGGGGGAACCAAGAGACCCAGTACTTC	CASSTLAGGNQETQYF
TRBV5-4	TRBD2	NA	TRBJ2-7	TGTGCCAGCAGCTTGGCGCTAGCGGGGCTCTACGAGCAGTACTTC	CASSLALAGLYEQYF
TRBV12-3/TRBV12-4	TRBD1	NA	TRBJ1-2	TGTGCCAGCAGTGGGACAGGGGGCTATGGCTACACCTTC	CASSGTGGYGYTF
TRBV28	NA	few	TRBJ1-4	TGTGCCAGCACCTTTTCTAATGAAAAACTGTTTTTT	CASTFSNEKLFF
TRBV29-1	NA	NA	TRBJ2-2	TGCAGCGTTGCCAGGGCCGACCGGGAGCTGTTTTTT	CSVARADRELFF
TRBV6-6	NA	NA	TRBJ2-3	TGTGCCAGCAGTTACTCGAATAATTTTGGGCCGAATACGCAGTATTTT	CASSYSNNFGPNTQYF
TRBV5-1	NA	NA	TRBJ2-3	TGCGCCAGCGGTGCTGGCACTAACACAGATACGCAGTATTTT	CASGAGTNTDTQYF
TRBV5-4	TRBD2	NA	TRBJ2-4	TGTGCCAGCAGCACACTAGCGGGGGATCAAAACATTCAGTACTTC	CASSTLAGDQNIQYF
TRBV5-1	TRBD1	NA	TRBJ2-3	TGCGCCAGCAGCTTTCAGGGGGTAGTCGGAGATACGCAGTATTTT	CASSFQGVVGDTQYF
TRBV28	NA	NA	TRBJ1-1	TGTGCCAGCTCCTCACACGGGGCGGGGGGCCCTGAAGCTTTCTTT	CASSSHGAGGPEAFF
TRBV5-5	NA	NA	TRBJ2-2	TGTGCCAGCAGCTTGCCGTCTACCGGGGAGCTGTTTTTT	CASSLPSTGELFF
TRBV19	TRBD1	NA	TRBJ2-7	TGTGCCAGTACGCTGGGACAGGGGGCAGGGGAGCAGTACTTC	CASTLGQGAGEQYF
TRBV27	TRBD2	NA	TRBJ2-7	TGTGCCAGCACGGGACTAGCGGGGGGCCGGACCTACGAGCAGTACTTC	CASTGLAGGRTYEQYF
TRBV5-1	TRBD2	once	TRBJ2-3	TGCGCCAGCAGCCCACGCCGGACTAGCGGGGGGCCGACAGATACGCAGTATTTT	CASSPRRTSGGPTDTQYF
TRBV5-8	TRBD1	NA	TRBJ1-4	TGTGCCAGCAGCCCGGGACAGGGGGCAATTAATGAAAAACTGTTTTTT	CASSPGQGAINEKLFF
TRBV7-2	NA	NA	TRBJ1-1	TGTGCCAGCAGCTTAAGGTTGGCGGAAACTGAAGCTTTCTTT	CASSLRLAETEAFF
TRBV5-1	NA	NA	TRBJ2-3	TGCGCCAGCCGGCGGGGTGGGCGGGAAGATACGCAGTATTTT	CASRRGGREDTQYF
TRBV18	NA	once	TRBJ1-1	TGTGCCAGCTCACCACCGGAGTGGACTGAAGCTTTCTTT	CASSPPEWTEAFF
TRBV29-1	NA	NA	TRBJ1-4	TGCAGCGCCTGCTGCAGGAATGAAAAACTGTTTTTT	CSACCRNEKLFF
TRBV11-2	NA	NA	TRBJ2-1	TGTGCCAGCAGCTTAGGTAGGGGGTATGAGCAGTTCTTC	CASSLGRGYEQFF
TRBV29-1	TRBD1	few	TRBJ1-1	TGCAGCGCCGGACAGGGTTTCGCTGAAGCTTTCTTT	CSAGQGFAEAFF
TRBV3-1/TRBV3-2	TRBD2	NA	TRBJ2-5	TGTGCCAGCAGCCAAGGACTAGCGGAGACCCAGTACTTC	CASSQGLAETQYF
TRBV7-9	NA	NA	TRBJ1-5	TGTGCCAGCAGCTTATTTACGGATCAGCCCCAGCATTTT	CASSLFTDQPQHF
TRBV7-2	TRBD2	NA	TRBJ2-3	TGTGCCAGCAGCTTAACCTTAGCGGGGGCCACAGATACGCAGTATTTT	CASSLTLAGATDTQYF
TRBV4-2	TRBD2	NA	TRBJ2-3	TGTGCCAGCAGCCAAGTTTCGGCGGGGGGGCAGGATACGCAGTATTTT	CASSQVSAGGQDTQYF
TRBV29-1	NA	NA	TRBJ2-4	TGCAGCGTCGCCAGGGACAAAAACATTCAGTACTTC	CSVARDKNIQYF
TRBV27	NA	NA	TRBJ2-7	TGTGCCAGCACCACTGGGGGCGGTGGCTCCTACGAGCAGTACTTC	CASTTGGGGSYEQYF
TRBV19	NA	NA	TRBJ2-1	TGTGCCAGTAGTATAGGAGGCATGCCCGGTGAGCAGTTCTTC	CASSIGGMPGEQFF
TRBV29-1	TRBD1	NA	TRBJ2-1	TGCAGCGTTGAAGTGCGCGGGTCGGACAGGAACATCTACAATGAGCAGTTCTTC	CSVEVRGSDRNIYNEQFF
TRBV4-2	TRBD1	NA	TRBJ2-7	TGTGCCAGCAGCCAACCCGGGACAGCTTACGAGCAGTACTTC	CASSQPGTAYEQYF